This T cell receptor beta chain originates from a study of CD8+ T cells in alopecia areata. The overall study: Percentage of affected scalp area was the basis on which treated patients' severity was scored.

Broader study findings: Affected scalp, especially in alopecia totalis/universalis, had a higher clonality than normal scalp did. Tofacitinib significantly lowered scalp clonality and expanded CD8+ clones among the top 100.

Following RNA extraction, reverse transcription yielded cDNA that acted as the sequencing template. Sequencing was performed with immunoSEQ multiplex PCR; in TCRdb, only in-frame clones are kept and a portion is missing. This sample has some 150,000 clones, with 85% to 90% found just once. The sample's treatment: oral pan-JAK inhibitor, 5-10 mg twice daily. The CDR3 runs 14 residues. Germline V lookup: CDR1 SGDLS, CDR2 YYNGEE. V was cut by 0 bases and J by 6 bases, with 10 bases left in between. Turning to this clone: What it binds is not known.

The receptor was isolated from a human donor with alopecia areata. Sequenced material: CD8+ T cells sorted from blood, taken at week 4, from a patient treated with tofacitinib. This chain connects TRBV9 to TRBJ2-1, with D maybe TRBD1 (5 bases). Here the CDR3 DNA reads TGTGCCAGCAGCGTAGAATCAGGGATCAATGAGCAGTTCTTC. Translated: CASSVESGINEQFF.